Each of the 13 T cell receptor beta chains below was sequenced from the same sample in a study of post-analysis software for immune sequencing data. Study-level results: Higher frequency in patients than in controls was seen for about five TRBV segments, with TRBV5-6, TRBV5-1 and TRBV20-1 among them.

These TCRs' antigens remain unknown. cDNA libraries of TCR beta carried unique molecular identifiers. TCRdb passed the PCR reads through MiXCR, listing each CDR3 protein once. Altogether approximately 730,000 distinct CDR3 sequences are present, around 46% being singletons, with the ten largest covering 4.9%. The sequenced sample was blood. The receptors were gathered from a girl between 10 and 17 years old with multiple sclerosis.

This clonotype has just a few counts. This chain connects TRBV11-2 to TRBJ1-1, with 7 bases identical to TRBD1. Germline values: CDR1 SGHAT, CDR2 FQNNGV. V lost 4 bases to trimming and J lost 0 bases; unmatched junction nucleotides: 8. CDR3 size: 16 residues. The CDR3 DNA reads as TGTGCCAGCAGCTCAGGGGACAGATCCATGAACACTGAAGCTTTCTTT. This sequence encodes CASSSGDRSMNTEAFF.

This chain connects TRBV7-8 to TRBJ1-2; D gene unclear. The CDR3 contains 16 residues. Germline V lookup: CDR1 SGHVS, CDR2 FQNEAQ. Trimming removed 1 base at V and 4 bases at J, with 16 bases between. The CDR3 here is CASSLVPQESSYGYTF. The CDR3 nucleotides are TGTGCCAGCAGCTTAGTTCCCCAAGAGAGTTCCTATGGCTACACCTTC. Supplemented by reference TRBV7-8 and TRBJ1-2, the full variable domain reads GAGVSQSPRYKVAKRGQDVALRCDPISGHVSLFWYQQALGQGPEFLTYFQNEAQLDKSGLPSDRFFAERPEGSVSTLKIQRTQQEDSAVYLCASSLVPQESSYGYTFGSGTRLTVV.

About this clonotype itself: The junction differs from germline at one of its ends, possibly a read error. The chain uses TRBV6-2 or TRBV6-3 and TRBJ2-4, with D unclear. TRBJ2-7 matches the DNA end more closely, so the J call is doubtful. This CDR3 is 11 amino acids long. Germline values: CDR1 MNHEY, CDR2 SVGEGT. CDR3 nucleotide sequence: TGTGCCAACAGTACTAACTACGAGCAGTACTTC. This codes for CANSTNYEQYF.

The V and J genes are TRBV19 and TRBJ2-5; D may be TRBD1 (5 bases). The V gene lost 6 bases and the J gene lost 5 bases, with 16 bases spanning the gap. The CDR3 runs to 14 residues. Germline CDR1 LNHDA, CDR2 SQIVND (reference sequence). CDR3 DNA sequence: TGTGCCAGTAGCGACAGCGCCAGAGTGGAGACCCAGTACTTC. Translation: CASSDSARVETQYF.

The CDR3 reads CASSSYVGRNEQFF. DNA of the CDR3: TGTGCCAGCAGCTCATATGTCGGGAGGAATGAGCAGTTCTTC. The chain uses TRBV9 and TRBJ2-1; 7 bases fit TRBD2. CDR3 length: 14 residues. The V segment lost 4 bases and the J segment 7 bases; nucleotides outside the gene matches: 8. Germline V lookup: CDR1 SGDLS, CDR2 YYNGEE.

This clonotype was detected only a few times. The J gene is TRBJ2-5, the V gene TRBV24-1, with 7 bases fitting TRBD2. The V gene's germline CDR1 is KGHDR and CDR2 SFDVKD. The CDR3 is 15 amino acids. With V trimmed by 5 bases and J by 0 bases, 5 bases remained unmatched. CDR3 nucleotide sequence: TGTGCCACCAGTGTGGGGGAGGGCTACCAAGAGACCCAGTACTTC. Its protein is CATSVGEGYQETQYF.

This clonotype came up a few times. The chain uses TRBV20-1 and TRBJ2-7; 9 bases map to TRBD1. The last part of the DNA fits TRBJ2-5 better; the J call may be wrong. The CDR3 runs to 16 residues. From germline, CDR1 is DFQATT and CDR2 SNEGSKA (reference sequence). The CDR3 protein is CSAHLNTGGFLETQYF. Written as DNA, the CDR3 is TGCAGTGCGCACTTAAACACAGGGGGCTTTTTGGAGACCCAGTACTTC.

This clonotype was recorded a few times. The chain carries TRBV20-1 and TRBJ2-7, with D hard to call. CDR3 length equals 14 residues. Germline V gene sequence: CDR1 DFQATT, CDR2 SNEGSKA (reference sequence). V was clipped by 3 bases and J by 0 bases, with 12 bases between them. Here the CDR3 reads CSASAFHPSYEQYF. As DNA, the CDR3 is TGCAGTGCTAGCGCTTTCCATCCCTCCTACGAGCAGTACTTC.

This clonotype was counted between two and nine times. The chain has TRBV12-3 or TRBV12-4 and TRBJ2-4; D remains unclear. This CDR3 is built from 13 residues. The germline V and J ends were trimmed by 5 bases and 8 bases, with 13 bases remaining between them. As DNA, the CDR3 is TGTGCCAGCAGTGCCGTTCGACGGGACATTCAGTACTTC. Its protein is CASSAVRRDIQYF.

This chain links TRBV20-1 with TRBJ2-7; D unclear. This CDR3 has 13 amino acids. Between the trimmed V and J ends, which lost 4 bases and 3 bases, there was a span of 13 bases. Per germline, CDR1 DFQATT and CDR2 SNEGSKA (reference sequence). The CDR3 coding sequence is TGCAGTGCTATCGGCAGCAAGTTCTACGAGCAGTACTTC. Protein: CSAIGSKFYEQYF.

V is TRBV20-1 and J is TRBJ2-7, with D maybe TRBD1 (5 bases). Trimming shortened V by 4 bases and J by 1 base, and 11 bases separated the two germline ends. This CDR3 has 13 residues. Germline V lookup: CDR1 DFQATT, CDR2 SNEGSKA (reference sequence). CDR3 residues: CSAKWGGSYEQYF. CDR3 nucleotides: TGCAGTGCTAAGTGGGGCGGTTCCTACGAGCAGTACTTC.

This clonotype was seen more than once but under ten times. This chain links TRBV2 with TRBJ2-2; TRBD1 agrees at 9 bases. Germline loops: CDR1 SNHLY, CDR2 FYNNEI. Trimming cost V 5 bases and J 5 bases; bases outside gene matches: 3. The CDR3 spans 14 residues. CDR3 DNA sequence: TGTGCCAGCAGTTCCGGGACAGGGACCGGGGAGCTGTTTTTT. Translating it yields CASSSGTGTGELFF.

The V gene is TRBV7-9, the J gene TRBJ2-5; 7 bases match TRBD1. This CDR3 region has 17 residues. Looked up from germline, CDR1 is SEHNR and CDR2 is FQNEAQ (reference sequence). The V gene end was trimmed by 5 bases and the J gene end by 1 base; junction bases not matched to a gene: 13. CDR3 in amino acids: CASSQNIGTELQETQYF. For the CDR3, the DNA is TGTGCCAGCAGCCAAAATATCGGGACAGAACTCCAAGAGACCCAGTACTTC.